This TCR beta chain was sequenced in a study of blood T cell repertoires in COVID-19. TCRdb keeps only in-frame clones here, not all; method: immunoSEQ multiplex PCR. The profile shows about 150,000 clones, 75% to 95% of them singletons. In germline, CDR1 is ENHRY, CDR2 SYGVKD. The germline V and J ends were trimmed by 2 bases and 5 bases, with 6 bases remaining between them. The CDR3 is made up of 12 amino acids. The receptor was isolated from a man aged 50-60 years with acute or convalescent COVID-19. The gene calls are TRBV10-3 and TRBJ1-2, with D possibly being TRBD1 (5 bases). The specimen sequenced was peripheral blood. The DNA of the CDR3 is TGTGCCATCAGTGAGACAGGATATGGCTACACCTTC. It encodes CAISETGYGYTF.